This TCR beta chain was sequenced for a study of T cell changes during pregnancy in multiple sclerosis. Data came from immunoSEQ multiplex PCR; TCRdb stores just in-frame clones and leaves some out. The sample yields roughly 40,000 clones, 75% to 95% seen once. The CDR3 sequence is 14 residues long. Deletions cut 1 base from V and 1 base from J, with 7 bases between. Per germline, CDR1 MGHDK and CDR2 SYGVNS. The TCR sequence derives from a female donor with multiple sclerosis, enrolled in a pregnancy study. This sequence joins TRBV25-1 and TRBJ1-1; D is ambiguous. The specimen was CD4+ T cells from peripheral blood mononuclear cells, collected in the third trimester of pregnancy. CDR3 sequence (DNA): TGTGCCAGCAGTGAATTACGGGGGAACACTGAAGCTTTCTTT. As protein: CASSELRGNTEAFF. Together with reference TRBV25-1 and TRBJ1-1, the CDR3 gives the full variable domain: EADIYQTPRYLVIGTGKKITLECSQTMGHDKMYWYQQDPGMELHLIHYSYGVNSTEKGDLSSESTVSRIRTEHFPLTLESARPSHTSQYLCASSELRGNTEAFFGQGTRLTVV.